This is a list of T cell receptor beta chains from one sample in a study of T cells in Graves' hyperthyroidism and ophthalmopathy. TCRdb re-derived calls from the multiplex PCR reads in MiXCR, one entry per CDR3 protein. The sample consists of 500,000 to 700,000 distinct CDR3 sequences, 16% of them appearing once. Material: blood. The source of these receptors is a young woman with Graves' hyperthyroidism. Both conserved end residues are part of each CDR3. Fields, in order: clone size, V gene, D gene, J gene, CDR3 protein, CDR3 DNA. The D gene is left open where the match is weak. Size is stated for part of the rows, as once, few or many counts, or as a class when the clone is expanded.

>few|TRBV5-6|TRBD1|TRBJ1-1
CASSLGPGGSAEAFF
TGTGCCAGCAGCTTGGGGCCAGGGGGCTCCGCTGAAGCTTTCTTT
>many|TRBV2|TRBD1|TRBJ2-5
CASSSRTGWSAQETQYF
TGTGCCAGCAGTTCCAGGACAGGGTGGTCGGCGCAAGAGACCCAGTACTTC
>few|TRBV20-1|TRBD2|TRBJ2-5
CSARGGTSGSLHF
TGCAGTGCTAGAGGCGGGACTAGCGGGAGTTTGCACTTC
>few|TRBV7-9|NA|TRBJ2-1
CANSLKGVTYNEQFF
TGTGCCAACAGCCTCAAGGGCGTCACTTACAATGAGCAGTTCTTC
>many|TRBV20-1|NA|TRBJ2-7
CSARVNELSYEQYF
TGCAGTGCTAGAGTGAACGAGCTCTCCTACGAGCAGTACTTC
>few|TRBV10-3|TRBD2|TRBJ2-7
CAIMGASGVSYEQYF
TGTGCCATCATGGGGGCTAGCGGGGTCTCCTACGAGCAGTACTTC
>many|TRBV5-1|TRBD1|TRBJ1-2
CASRRSGQVSNNYGYTF
TGCGCCAGCAGGAGATCGGGACAGGTCTCGAATAACTATGGCTACACCTTC
>many|TRBV7-3|TRBD2|TRBJ2-3
CASSLRRGLAGAHPKKDTQYF
TGTGCCAGCAGCTTAAGGAGAGGTCTAGCGGGGGCCCACCCGAAGAAAGATACGCAGTATTTT
>many|TRBV2|NA|TRBJ1-1
CASSGAARGTEAFF
TGTGCCAGCAGTGGGGCAGCCCGAGGCACTGAAGCTTTCTTT
>many|TRBV10-2|NA|TRBJ1-5
CASSESWGGDQPQHF
TGCGCCAGCAGTGAGTCATGGGGTGGGGATCAGCCCCAGCATTTT
>few|TRBV19|NA|TRBJ1-1
CASSIWGLQGNTEAFF
TGTGCCAGTAGTATATGGGGCCTGCAGGGGAACACTGAAGCTTTCTTT
>many|TRBV10-2|NA|TRBJ2-7
CASGESTVYEQYF
TGCGCCAGCGGTGAGTCGACGGTCTACGAGCAGTACTTC
>few|TRBV29-1|NA|TRBJ2-3
CSVEGGFPQYF
TGCAGCGTTGAAGGAGGGTTTCCGCAGTATTTT
>many|TRBV20-1|TRBD2|TRBJ2-7
CSARVLAGTLYEQYF
TGCAGTGCTAGGGTACTAGCGGGGACCTTATACGAGCAGTACTTC
>many|TRBV18|TRBD2|TRBJ2-1
CASSPWVAGGDEQFF
TGTGCCAGCTCACCATGGGTAGCGGGAGGGGATGAGCAGTTCTTC
>few|TRBV20-1|NA|TRBJ1-5
CSARDPGEINQPQHF
TGCAGTGCTAGAGATCCAGGGGAGATCAATCAGCCCCAGCATTTT
>NA|TRBV20-1|NA|TRBJ1-2
CSAKRFEDGYGYTF
TGCAGCGCCAAGAGATTTGAGGACGGTTATGGCTACACCTTC
>NA|TRBV19|NA|TRBJ1-1
CASSTEPRTGTEAFF
TGTGCCAGTAGTACCGAGCCTAGGACGGGCACTGAAGCTTTCTTT
>few|TRBV4-2|TRBD2|TRBJ2-7
CASSHLGLAGDEQYF
TGTGCCAGCAGCCACCTGGGACTAGCGGGAGACGAGCAGTACTTC
>NA|TRBV6-1|NA|TRBJ1-4
CASSEMGATNEKLFF
TGTGCCAGCAGTGAAATGGGTGCAACTAATGAAAAACTGTTTTTT
>NA|TRBV6-1|NA|TRBJ1-5
CASSEGEVHQPQHF
TGTGCCAGCAGTGAAGGGGAGGTCCATCAGCCCCAGCATTTT
>few|TRBV3-1|TRBD1|TRBJ2-1
CASSQDMDRGINEQFF
TGTGCCAGCAGCCAAGATATGGACAGGGGGATCAATGAGCAGTTCTTC
>NA|TRBV19|NA|TRBJ1-5
CASSIRVGRGNQPQHF
TGTGCCAGTAGTATTAGGGTGGGGAGAGGCAATCAGCCCCAGCATTTT
>NA|TRBV12-5|NA|TRBJ1-1
CASGPTGRNTEAFF
TGTGCTAGTGGACCTACAGGGCGGAACACTGAAGCTTTCTTT
>NA|TRBV20-1|NA|TRBJ2-2
CSARGRGSRELFF
TGCAGTGCTAGAGGACGAGGGTCCCGGGAGCTGTTTTTT
>few|TRBV2|TRBD1|TRBJ1-6
CASGQGPRGYNSPLHF
TGTGCCTCAGGACAGGGCCCTAGGGGGTATAATTCACCCCTCCACTTT
>many|TRBV7-9|NA|TRBJ1-1
CASSSRGVVSEAFF
TGTGCCAGCAGCTCGCGTGGGGTCGTGAGTGAAGCTTTCTTT
>many|TRBV29-1|TRBD2|TRBJ2-2
CSVGTSRTGELFF
TGCAGCGTTGGGACTAGCCGCACCGGGGAGCTGTTTTTT
>NA|TRBV7-9|NA|TRBJ1-2
CASSLGEATGGYTF
TGTGCCAGCAGCTTAGGGGAGGCTACCGGAGGCTACACCTTC
>NA|TRBV5-1|NA|TRBJ1-1
CASSGHPTEAFF
TGCGCCAGCTCCGGACATCCCACTGAAGCTTTCTTT
>many|TRBV2|NA|TRBJ2-3
CASSEGVTSADTQYF
TGTGCCAGCAGTGAAGGGGTTACGTCAGCAGATACGCAGTATTTT